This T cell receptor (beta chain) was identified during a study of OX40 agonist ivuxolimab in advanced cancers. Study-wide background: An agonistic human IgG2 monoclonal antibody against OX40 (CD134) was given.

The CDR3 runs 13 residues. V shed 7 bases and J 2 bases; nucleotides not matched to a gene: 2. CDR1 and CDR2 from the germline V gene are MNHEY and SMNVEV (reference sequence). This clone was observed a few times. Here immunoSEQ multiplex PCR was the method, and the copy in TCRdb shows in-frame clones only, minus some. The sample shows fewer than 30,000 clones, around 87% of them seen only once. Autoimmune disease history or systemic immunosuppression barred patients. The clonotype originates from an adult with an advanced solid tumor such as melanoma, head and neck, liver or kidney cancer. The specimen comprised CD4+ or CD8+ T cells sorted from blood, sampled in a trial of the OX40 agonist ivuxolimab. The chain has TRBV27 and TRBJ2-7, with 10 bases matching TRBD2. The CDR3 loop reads CASKREGPYEQYF. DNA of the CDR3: TGTGCCAGCAAGCGGGAGGGCCCCTACGAGCAGTACTTC.